Below, 20 T cell receptor beta chains from the same sample are listed, as sequenced in a study of blood T cell repertoires in COVID-19. Produced via immunoSEQ multiplex PCR; TCRdb's table is partial and in-frame only. The sample has more than 250,000 clones; about 90% are singletons. Sequencing was done on a sample of peripheral blood. Receptors were obtained from a woman between 25 and 40 years old who had recovered from COVID-19.

Only a few counts were recorded for this clone. This chain joins TRBV10-3 and TRBJ2-2; D remains unclear. Trimming stripped 0 bases from V and 1 base from J, with 3 bases between. In germline, CDR1 is ENHRY, CDR2 SYGVKD. The CDR3 is made up of 14 amino acids. CDR3 protein: CAISESRNTGELFF. The DNA for the CDR3 is TGTGCCATCAGTGAGTCGCGGAACACCGGGGAGCTGTTTTTT.

In nucleotides, the CDR3 is TGCAGTGCTAGTCTAGGGGGACAGAGCTCCTACGAGCAGTACTTC. This encodes CSASLGGQSSYEQYF. V usage is TRBV20-1 and J usage is TRBJ2-7; 7 bases fit TRBD1. Germline values: CDR1 DFQATT, CDR2 SNEGSKA (reference sequence). The CDR3 is made up of 15 amino acids. V trimming: 3 bases; J trimming: 0 bases; junction bases outside the gene matches: 8.

This sequence joins TRBV4-3 and TRBJ2-4, with no clear D. This CDR3 spans 16 amino acids. Trimming cost V 0 bases and J 2 bases, with 11 bases left between them. From germline, CDR1 is LGHNA and CDR2 YSLEER. The CDR3 loop is CASSQDGTAPKNIQYF. The CDR3, as DNA: TGCGCCAGCAGCCAAGACGGAACAGCACCCAAAAACATTCAGTACTTC.

The V gene is TRBV19, the J gene TRBJ1-5; weak D call: TRBD1 (6 bases). This CDR3 comprises 15 residues. The V gene lost 6 bases and the J gene lost 0 bases, with 12 bases spanning the gap. In germline, CDR1 is LNHDA, CDR2 SQIVND (reference sequence). CDR3 DNA sequence: TGTGCCAGTAGCTACGGGACACGTAGCAATCAGCCCCAGCATTTT. Translating gives CASSYGTRSNQPQHF.

The genes are TRBV5-6 and TRBJ1-5, with D perhaps TRBD1 (6 bases). The CDR3 covers 15 residues. The germline V gene encodes CDR1 SGHDT and CDR2 YYEEEE. The V gene lost 3 bases and the J gene lost 7 bases, with 17 bases spanning the gap. The CDR3 nucleotides read TGTGCCAGCAGCTCTCAACAGGGCTGGAAGCAGCCCCAGCATTTT. Encoded protein: CASSSQQGWKQPQHF.

About this clone itself: The junction departs from the called germline gene at one end, perhaps through a read error. The chain has TRBV7-7 and TRBJ2-5; no firm D call. Germline V CDR1 and CDR2: SSHAT, FNYEAQ (reference sequence). This CDR3 region has 11 residues. CDR3 amino acids: CASSPSETQYF. For the CDR3, the DNA is TGTGCTAGCAGCCCTAGTGAGACCCAGTACTTC.

The chain is built from TRBV6-5 and TRBJ1-1; 7 bases fit TRBD1. The length of the CDR3 is 15 residues. The V segment lost 6 bases and the J segment 0 bases; nucleotides outside the gene matches: 7. CDR1 and CDR2 from the germline V gene are MNHEY and SVGAGI. The CDR3: CASREGQTMNTEAFF. The CDR3 coding sequence is TGTGCCAGCAGAGAGGGACAGACCATGAACACTGAAGCTTTCTTT.

The rearrangement joins TRBV5-1 to TRBJ1-6; 7 bases map to TRBD1. This CDR3 is built from 15 residues. Germline assignment: CDR1 SGHRS and CDR2 YFSETQ. V lost 3 bases to trimming and J lost 7 bases; unmatched junction nucleotides: 7. CDR3 bases: TGCGCCAGCAGCTACGGGGACAGCCCAAATTCACCCCTCCACTTT. Amino acid sequence: CASSYGDSPNSPLHF. Complete variable domain (other parts from reference TRBV5-1 and TRBJ1-6): KAGVTQTPRYLIKTRGQQVTLSCSPISGHRSVSWYQQTPGQGLQFLFEYFSETQRNKGNFPGRFSGRQFSNSRSEMNVSTLELGDSALYLCASSYGDSPNSPLHFGNGTRLTVT.

This clone was counted between two and nine times. The V and J genes are TRBV28 and TRBJ2-7, with D perhaps TRBD1 (5 bases). CDR1 and CDR2 from the germline V gene are MDHEN and SYDVKM. V was shortened by 3 bases and J by 1 base, with 10 bases between the two germline ends. CDR3 length: 14 residues. For the CDR3, the DNA is TGTGCCAGCAGTTTTTCAGGACAATCCTACGAGCAGTACTTC. It translates to CASSFSGQSYEQYF.

The J gene is TRBJ1-6, the V gene TRBV6-2 or TRBV6-3; D remains unclear. CDR1 MNHEY and CDR2 SVGEGT come from the germline V gene. V gave up 4 bases and J gave up 7 bases, with 17 bases separating them. CDR3 length equals 16 residues. CDR3 bases: TGTGCCAGCAGTTTTGAAGGATGGGCCGTAAATTCACCCCTCCACTTT. Its translation is CASSFEGWAVNSPLHF.

The rearrangement links TRBV29-1 to TRBJ2-7, with TRBD2 matching 7 bases. The V gene end was trimmed by 6 bases and the J gene end by 5 bases; junction bases not matched to a gene: 10. The germline gives CDR1 SQVTM, CDR2 ANQGSEA. The CDR3 sequence is 13 residues long. The CDR3 DNA reads TGCAGCGTCCTCGGGGGGTCTTTGCACGAGCAGTACTTC. This translates into CSVLGGSLHEQYF.

This rearrangement joins TRBV14 to TRBJ2-7; tentative D call: TRBD1 (5 bases). Germline CDR1 is SGHDN and CDR2 is FVKESK. V shed 2 bases and J shed 5 bases, with 16 bases lying between them. The CDR3 loop spans 15 amino acids. This CDR3 is CASSQSLGRAHEQYF. CDR3 coding DNA: TGTGCCAGCAGCCAATCGCTAGGCAGGGCCCACGAGCAGTACTTC.

The chain uses TRBV6-6 and TRBJ2-7; 7 bases are a match to TRBD1. Germline V gene sequence: CDR1 MNHNY, CDR2 SVGAGI (reference sequence). V trimming: 5 bases; J trimming: 4 bases; junction bases outside the gene matches: 11. The CDR3 consists of 15 residues. CDR3 coding DNA: TGTGCCAGCAGTAGGCCCGGACAGGTGACTTACGAGCAGTACTTC. Translated: CASSRPGQVTYEQYF.

The V call is TRBV29-1, the J call TRBJ2-1; the D gene is possibly TRBD2 (6 bases). V was pared by 7 bases and J by 2 bases, with 12 bases between. Germline V gene lookup returns CDR1 SQVTM and CDR2 ANQGSEA. The CDR3 is 13 residues long. CDR3 DNA: TGCAGCGCCCGACTAGTAACCTACAATGAGCAGTTCTTC. Protein: CSARLVTYNEQFF.

This rearrangement joins TRBV18 to TRBJ1-1; possibly TRBD1 for D (5 bases). Germline CDR1 reads KGHSH; CDR2 reads LQKENI. This CDR3 is 12 amino acids long. Deletions cut 8 bases from V and 4 bases from J, with 11 bases between. Written as DNA, the CDR3 is TGTGCCAGCACGGGGGGTAGCACTGAAGCTTTCTTT. It codes for CASTGGSTEAFF. Looking up the rest from reference TRBV18 and TRBJ1-1 gives the full variable domain: NAGVMQNPRHLVRRRGQEARLRCSPMKGHSHVYWYRQLPEEGLKFMVYLQKENIIDESGMPKERFSAEFPKEGPSILRIQQVVRGDSAAYFCASTGGSTEAFFGQGTRLTVV.

The chain links TRBV19 to TRBJ2-3; 14 nucleotides agree with TRBD2. The germline CDR1 and CDR2 sequences are LNHDA and SQIVND (reference sequence). CDR3 length equals 16 residues. Trimming removed 5 bases from V and 1 base from J; junction bases left unmatched: 2. The CDR3: CASSSGLAGGTDTQYF. The CDR3 DNA sequence: TGTGCCAGTAGTTCGGGACTAGCGGGAGGCACAGATACGCAGTATTTT.

Written as DNA, the CDR3 is TGTGCCAGCAGTGAGAGGCAGGACAGGGCGGTGAACACTGAAGCTTTCTTT. Residues: CASSERQDRAVNTEAFF. The chain employs TRBV6-1 and TRBJ1-1, with 8 bases matching TRBD1. J lost 0 bases, V lost 3 bases, and 9 bases had no gene match. The CDR3 runs 17 residues. Germline CDR1 reads MNHNS; CDR2 reads SASEGT.

V and J are TRBV19 and TRBJ2-2; D may be TRBD1 (5 bases). V was shortened by 7 bases and J by 5 bases, with 17 bases between the two germline ends. This CDR3 is built from 15 residues. Germline V lookup: CDR1 LNHDA, CDR2 SQIVND (reference sequence). Here the CDR3 DNA reads TGTGCCAGTACGAAGGGGCCCCTCACGACCGGGGAGCTGTTTTTT. Residues: CASTKGPLTTGELFF.

This clone was counted a few times. The chain is built from TRBV30 and TRBJ2-5; D is undetermined. CDR1 and CDR2 (germline): GTSNPN, SVGIG (reference sequence). Trimming removed 2 bases at V and 2 bases at J, with 6 bases between. This CDR3 is built from 12 residues. The DNA for the CDR3 is TGTGCCTGGAGTCAGGTACAAGAGACCCAGTACTTC. The encoded protein is CAWSQVQETQYF.

The CDR3 reads CASSPKSASGVSYEQYF. CDR3 nucleotide sequence: TGTGCCAGCTCACCAAAATCGGCTAGCGGGGTCTCCTACGAGCAGTACTTC. J is TRBJ2-7 and V is TRBV18; TRBD2 agrees at 9 bases. Unmatched junction bases numbered 8, after V lost 2 bases and J lost 0 bases. The CDR3 loop spans 17 amino acids. Germline lookup yields CDR1 KGHSH and CDR2 LQKENI.